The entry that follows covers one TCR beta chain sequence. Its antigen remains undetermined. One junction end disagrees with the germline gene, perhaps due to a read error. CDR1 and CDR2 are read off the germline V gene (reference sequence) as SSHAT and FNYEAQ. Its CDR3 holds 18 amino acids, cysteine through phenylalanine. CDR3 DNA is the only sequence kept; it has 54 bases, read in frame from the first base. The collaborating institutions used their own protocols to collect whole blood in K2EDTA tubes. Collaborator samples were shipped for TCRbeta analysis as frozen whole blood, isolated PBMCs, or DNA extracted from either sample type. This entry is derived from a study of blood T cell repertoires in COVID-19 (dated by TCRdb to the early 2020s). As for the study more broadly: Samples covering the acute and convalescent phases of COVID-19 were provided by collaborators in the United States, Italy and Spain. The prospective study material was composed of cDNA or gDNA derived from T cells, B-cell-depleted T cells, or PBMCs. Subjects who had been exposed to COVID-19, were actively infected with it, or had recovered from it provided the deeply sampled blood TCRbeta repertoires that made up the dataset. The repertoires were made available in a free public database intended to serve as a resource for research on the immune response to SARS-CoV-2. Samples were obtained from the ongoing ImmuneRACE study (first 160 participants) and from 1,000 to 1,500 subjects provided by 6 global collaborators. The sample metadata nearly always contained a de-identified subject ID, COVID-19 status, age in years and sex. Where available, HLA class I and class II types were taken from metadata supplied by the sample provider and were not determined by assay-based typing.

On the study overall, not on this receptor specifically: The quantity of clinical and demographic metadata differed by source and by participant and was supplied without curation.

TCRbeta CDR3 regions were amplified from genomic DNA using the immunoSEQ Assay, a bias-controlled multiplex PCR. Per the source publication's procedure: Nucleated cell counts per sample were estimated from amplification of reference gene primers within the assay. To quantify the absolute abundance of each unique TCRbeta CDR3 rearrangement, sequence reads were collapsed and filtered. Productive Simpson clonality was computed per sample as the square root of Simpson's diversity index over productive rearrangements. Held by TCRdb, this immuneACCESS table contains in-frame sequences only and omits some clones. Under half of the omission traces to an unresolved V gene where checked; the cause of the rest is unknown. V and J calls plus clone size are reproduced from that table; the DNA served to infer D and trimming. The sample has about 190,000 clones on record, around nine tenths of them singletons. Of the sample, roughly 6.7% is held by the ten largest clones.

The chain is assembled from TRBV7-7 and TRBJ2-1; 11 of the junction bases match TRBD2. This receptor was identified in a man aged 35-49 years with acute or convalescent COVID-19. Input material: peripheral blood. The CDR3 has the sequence CASSPSPHTSGGIYEQFF. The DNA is TGTGCTAGCAGCCCCTCGCCACACACTAGCGGGGGAATTTATGAGCAGTTCTTC.